Included here is one TCR beta chain sequence, with context. What it recognizes is unknown. An end of the junction differs from the germline gene, which may be a read error. The V gene's germline CDR1 is SGHDT and CDR2 YYEEEE. CDR3 length: 16 residues. The source material, roughly 18-30 mg of unsorted bulk tissue, was used to co-extract RNA and DNA. Chronic HBV infection was present, with no prior treatment. This sample was included in a study of tumor-infiltrating lymphocytes in primary liver carcinoma. Study context: Ages ranged from 30 to 69, with HCC or mixed HCC-cholangiocarcinoma. Points from the study as a whole: All five tumor regions shared only about 8-24% of top clones.

Constant-region priming of approximately 500 ng total RNA yielded TCR beta cDNA. Employing slightly modified ARM-PCR, three nested multiplex PCR rounds were run, and these gave rise to the TCR beta libraries. A C-beta reverse primer was combined with TRBV1-TRBV30 forward primers in the first two PCR rounds, and each round had roughly 9 cycles. TCRdb reanalysed the multiplex PCR reads using MiXCR and keeps one entry per CDR3 protein. The data contain about 130,000 distinct CDR3 sequences, approximately 64% of them singletons. The V gene is TRBV5-6, the J gene TRBJ2-1, with a tentative D call TRBD2 (7 bases). The sequencing sample was made of liver tumor tissue from sampling region 3. Subset reported: tumor region T3, left-lateral pole. The receptor comes from a woman between 55 and 75 years old with primary liver carcinoma and hepatitis B virus infection. CDR3 nucleotides: TGTGCTAGCAGCTATTGGGCGGGGGCCTCCTACAATGAGCAGTTCTTC. Translated, it gives CASSYWAGASYNEQFF.